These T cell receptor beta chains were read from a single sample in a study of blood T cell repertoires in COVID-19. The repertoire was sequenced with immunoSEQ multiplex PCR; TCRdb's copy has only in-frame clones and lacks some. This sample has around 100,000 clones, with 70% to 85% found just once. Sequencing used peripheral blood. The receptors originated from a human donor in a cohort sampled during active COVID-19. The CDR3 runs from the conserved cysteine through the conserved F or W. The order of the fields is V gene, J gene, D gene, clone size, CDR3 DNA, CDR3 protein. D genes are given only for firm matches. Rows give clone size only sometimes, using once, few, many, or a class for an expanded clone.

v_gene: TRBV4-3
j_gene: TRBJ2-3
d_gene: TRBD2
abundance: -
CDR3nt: TGCGCCAGCAGCCAGGCGGGACTAGCAAGAGATACGCAGTATTTT
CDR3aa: CASSQAGLARDTQYF

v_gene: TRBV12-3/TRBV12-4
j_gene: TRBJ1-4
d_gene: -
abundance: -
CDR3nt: TGTGCCAGCAGTTTACAGGGTGAAAAACTGTTTTTT
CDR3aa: CASSLQGEKLFF

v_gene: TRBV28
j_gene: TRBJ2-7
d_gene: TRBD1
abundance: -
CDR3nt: TGTGCCAGCAGAGGGGACAGGGCTGGCTTTTACGAGCAGTACTTC
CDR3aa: CASRGDRAGFYEQYF

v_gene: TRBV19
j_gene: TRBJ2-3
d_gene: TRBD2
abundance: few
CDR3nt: TGTGCCAGTAGTACTGAGACTAGCGGCACAGATACGCAGTATTTT
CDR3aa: CASSTETSGTDTQYF

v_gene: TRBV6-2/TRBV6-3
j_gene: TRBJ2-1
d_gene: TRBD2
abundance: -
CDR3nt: TGTGCCAGCAGTTACGTGGCTAGCGGAAACAATGAGCAGTTCTTC
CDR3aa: CASSYVASGNNEQFF

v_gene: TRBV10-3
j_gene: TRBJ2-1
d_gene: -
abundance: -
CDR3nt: TGTGCCATCAGTGAGTCGAAAGGCGTCACTACGTTCAATGAGCAGTTCTTC
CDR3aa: CAISESKGVTTFNEQFF

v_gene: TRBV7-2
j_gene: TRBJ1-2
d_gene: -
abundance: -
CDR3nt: TGTGCCAGCAGCAGACCTGGACAGTACCTTAACTATGGCTACACCTTC
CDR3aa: CASSRPGQYLNYGYTF

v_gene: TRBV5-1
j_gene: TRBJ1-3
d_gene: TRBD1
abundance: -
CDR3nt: TGCGCCAGCAGCTCTCAGGGGGCTGGAAACACCATATATTTT
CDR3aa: CASSSQGAGNTIYF

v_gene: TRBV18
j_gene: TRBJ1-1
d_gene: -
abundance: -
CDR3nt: TGTGCCAGCTCACCGGGGGCTACAGGGGAAGCTTTCTTT
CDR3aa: CASSPGATGEAFF

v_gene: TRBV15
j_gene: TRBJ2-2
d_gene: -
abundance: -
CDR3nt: TGTGCCACCAGCAGAGTTGCAGGTTCTGGCGGGGAGCTGTTTTTT
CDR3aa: CATSRVAGSGGELFF

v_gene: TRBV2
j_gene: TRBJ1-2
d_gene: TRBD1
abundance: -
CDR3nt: TGTGCCAGCAGGGGCGGTGGACAGGTACCTTATGGCTACACCTTC
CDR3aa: CASRGGGQVPYGYTF

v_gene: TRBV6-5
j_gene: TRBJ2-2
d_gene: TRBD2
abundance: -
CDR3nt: TGTGCCAGCAGTTTTCTCAGCGGGGGGGACACCGGGGAGCTGTTTTTT
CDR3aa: CASSFLSGGDTGELFF

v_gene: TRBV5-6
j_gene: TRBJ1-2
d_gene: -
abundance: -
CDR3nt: TGTGCCAGCAGCTTACGGGGGGCAGATGGTGGCTACACCTTC
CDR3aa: CASSLRGADGGYTF

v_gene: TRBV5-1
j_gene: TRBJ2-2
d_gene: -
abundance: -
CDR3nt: TGCGCCAGCAGCTTAGGGGGTCGCACCGGGGAGCTGTTTTTT
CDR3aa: CASSLGGRTGELFF

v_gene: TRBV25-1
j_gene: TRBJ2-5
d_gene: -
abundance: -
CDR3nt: TGTGCCAGCAGTGAAGCGGGACAAGAGACCCAGTACTTC
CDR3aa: CASSEAGQETQYF

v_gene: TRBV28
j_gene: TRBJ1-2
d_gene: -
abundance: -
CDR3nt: TGTGCCAGCCGTCGGGGGAACTATGGCTACACCTTC
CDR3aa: CASRRGNYGYTF

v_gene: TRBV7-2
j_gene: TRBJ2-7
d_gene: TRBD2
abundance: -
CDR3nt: TGTGCCAGCAGCGCTCCGGGACTAGCGTACGAGCAGTACTTC
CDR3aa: CASSAPGLAYEQYF

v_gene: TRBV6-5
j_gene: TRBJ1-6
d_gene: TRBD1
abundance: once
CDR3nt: TGTGCCAGCAGTACAGGGGCCCCATATAATTCACCCCTCCACTTT
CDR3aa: CASSTGAPYNSPLHF

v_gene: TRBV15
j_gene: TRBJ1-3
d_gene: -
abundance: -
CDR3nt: TGTGCCACCAGCAGAGAGTACTCTGGAAACACCATATATTTT
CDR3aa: CATSREYSGNTIYF

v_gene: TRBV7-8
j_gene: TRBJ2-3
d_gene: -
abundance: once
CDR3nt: TGTGCCAGCAGCTTGTACGGACAGACAGATACGCAGTATTTT
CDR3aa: CASSLYGQTDTQYF

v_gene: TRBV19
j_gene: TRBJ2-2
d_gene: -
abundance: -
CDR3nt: TGTGCCAGTAGTATTGGGGGGTTGAACGGGGAGCTGTTTTTT
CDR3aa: CASSIGGLNGELFF

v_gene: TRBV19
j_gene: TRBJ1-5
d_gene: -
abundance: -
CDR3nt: TGTGCCAGTAGTAGAGTCACAGGGCCCAATCAGCCCCAGCATTTT
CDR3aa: CASSRVTGPNQPQHF

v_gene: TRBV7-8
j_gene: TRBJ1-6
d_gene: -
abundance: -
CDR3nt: TGTGCCAGCAGCTTATCTGAGAGAAATTCACCCCTCCACTTT
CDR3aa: CASSLSERNSPLHF

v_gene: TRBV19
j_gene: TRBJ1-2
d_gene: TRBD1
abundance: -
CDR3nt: TGTGCCAGTAGCCAGGGGACAGGGGAGACCTATGGCTACACCTTC
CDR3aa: CASSQGTGETYGYTF

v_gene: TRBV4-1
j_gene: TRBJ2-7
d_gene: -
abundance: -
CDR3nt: TGCGCCAGCAGCCAAGACCCCACGGGACTGAGCTACGAGCAGTACTTC
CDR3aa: CASSQDPTGLSYEQYF

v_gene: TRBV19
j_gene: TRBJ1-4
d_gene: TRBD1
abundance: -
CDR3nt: TGTGCCAGTACAGGGGGCTGGACTAATGAAAAACTGTTTTTT
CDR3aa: CASTGGWTNEKLFF

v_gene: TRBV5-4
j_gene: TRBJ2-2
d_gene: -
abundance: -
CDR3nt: TGTGCCAGCAGCTTTCAGGGGAAGGACACCGGGGAGCTGTTTTTT
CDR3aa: CASSFQGKDTGELFF

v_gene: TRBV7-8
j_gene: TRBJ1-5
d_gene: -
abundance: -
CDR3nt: TGTGCCAGCAGCCAACTAAGGACAGTAGCCAATCAGCCCCAGCATTTT
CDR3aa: CASSQLRTVANQPQHF

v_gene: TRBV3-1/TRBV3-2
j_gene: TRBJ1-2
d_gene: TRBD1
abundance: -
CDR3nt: TGTGCCAGCAGACGGACAGGGGGCGGTGGCTACACCTTC
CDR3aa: CASRRTGGGGYTF

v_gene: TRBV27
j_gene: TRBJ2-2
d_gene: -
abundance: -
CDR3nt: TGTGCCAGCAGTCCAGCCGGAGGTATTCAGAACACCGGGGAGCTGTTTTTT
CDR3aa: CASSPAGGIQNTGELFF

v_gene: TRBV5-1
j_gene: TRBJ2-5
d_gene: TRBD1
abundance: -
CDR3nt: TGCGCCAGCAGCGACAGGGGACACCAAGAGACCCAGTACTTC
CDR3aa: CASSDRGHQETQYF

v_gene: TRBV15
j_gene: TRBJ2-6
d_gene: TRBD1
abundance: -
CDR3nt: TGTGCCACCAGCAGAGCACAGGGGGCTAACTCTGGGGCCAACGTCCTGACTTTC
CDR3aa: CATSRAQGANSGANVLTF

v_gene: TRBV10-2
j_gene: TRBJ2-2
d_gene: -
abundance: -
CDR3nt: TGCGCCAGCAGTGAGTCGACTCGGAACGGGGAGCTGTTTTTT
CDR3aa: CASSESTRNGELFF

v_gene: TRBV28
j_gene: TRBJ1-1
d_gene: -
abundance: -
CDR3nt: TGTGCCAGCAGTTTGGGGCAGGCTGAAGCTTTCTTT
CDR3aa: CASSLGQAEAFF

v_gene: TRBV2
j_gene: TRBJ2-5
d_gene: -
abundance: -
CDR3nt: TGTGCCAGCGCGGGACCGGGGGAGACCCAGTACTTC
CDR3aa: CASAGPGETQYF

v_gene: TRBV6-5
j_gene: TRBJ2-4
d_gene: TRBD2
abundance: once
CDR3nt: TGTGCCAGCAGTTACTCTCGACTAGCGAGTAACATTCAGTACTTC
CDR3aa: CASSYSRLASNIQYF